These 10 T cell receptor beta chains were all obtained from the same sample, sequenced in a study of PD-L1 blockade in urothelial cancer. As to time point: peripheral blood 6 weeks after treatment start. Sequencing was performed with immunoSEQ multiplex PCR; in TCRdb, only in-frame clones are kept and a portion is missing. The sample records about 36,000 clones, 84% being singletons. Source: PBMCs, taken around atezolizumab (anti-PD-L1) treatment. These receptor sequences come from a middle-aged man with urothelial cancer.

This chain connects TRBV7-2 to TRBJ2-3; the match to TRBD1 covers 8 bases. V lost 5 bases, J lost 3 bases, and 7 bases stayed unmatched. This CDR3 is 15 amino acids long. Germline V gene data show CDR1 as SGHTA and CDR2 as FQGNSA. The CDR3: CASSPGQGSTDTQYF. In DNA, the CDR3 is TGTGCCAGCAGCCCTGGACAGGGTTCAACAGATACGCAGTATTTT. Looking up the rest from reference TRBV7-2 and TRBJ2-3 gives the full variable domain: GAGVSQSPSNKVTEKGKDVELRCDPISGHTALYWYRQSLGQGLEFLIYFQGNSAPDKSGLPSDRFSAERTGGSVSTLTIQRTQQEDSAVYLCASSPGQGSTDTQYFGPGTRLTVL.

This clone was observed once. The chain employs TRBV9 and TRBJ2-1; D perhaps matches TRBD2 (6 bases). V dropped 4 bases and J dropped 10 bases, with 12 bases sitting between them. CDR3 length: 12 amino acids. Germline CDR1 reads SGDLS; CDR2 reads YYNGEE. DNA for the CDR3: TGTGCCAGCAGCCAACCGGGGGTAGAGCAGTTCTTC. Its protein is CASSQPGVEQFF. The entire variable domain, with the rest obtained from reference TRBV9 and TRBJ2-1, is as follows: DSGVTQTPKHLITATGQRVTLRCSPRSGDLSVYWYQQSLDQGLQFLIQYYNGEERAKGNILERFSAQQFPDLHSELNLSSLELGDSALYFCASSQPGVEQFFGPGTRLTVL.

This chain links TRBV28 with TRBJ2-7; 9 bases fit TRBD1. The J segment lost 0 bases and the V segment lost 3 bases, leaving 6 bases of the junction unmatched. CDR3 length: 16 residues. Germline CDR1 and CDR2: MDHEN and SYDVKM. The CDR3 DNA follows: TGTGCCAGCAGTTTCATCCCGACAGGGGGCTCCTACGAGCAGTACTTC. It encodes CASSFIPTGGSYEQYF.

This sequence joins TRBV14 and TRBJ1-3; D is undetermined. Germline V gene sequence: CDR1 SGHDN, CDR2 FVKESK. The germline V and J ends were trimmed by 1 base and 0 bases, with 10 bases remaining between them. This CDR3 spans 16 amino acids. As DNA, the CDR3 is TGTGCCAGCAGCCAAGTAGCCGGAGGCTCTGGAAACACCATATATTTT. Amino acids: CASSQVAGGSGNTIYF.

V gene TRBV12-5 combines with J gene TRBJ2-2, with D tentatively TRBD2 (6 bases). Trimming pared 5 bases from V and 0 bases from J, leaving 10 bases between. Germline V gene lookup returns CDR1 LGHNT and CDR2 FRNRAP. The CDR3 spans 15 residues. The CDR3 sequence: CASGRGGTNTGELFF. The DNA of the CDR3 is TGTGCTAGTGGTCGGGGCGGGACGAACACCGGGGAGCTGTTTTTT.

The chain recombines TRBV28 with TRBJ1-2, with 7 bases aligning to TRBD1. The CDR3 is made up of 14 amino acids. Germline V CDR1 and CDR2: MDHEN, SYDVKM. V lost 4 bases to trimming and J lost 4 bases; unmatched junction nucleotides: 6. CDR3 in amino acids: CASSYRQGAYGYTF. The DNA of the CDR3 is TGTGCCAGCAGTTACCGACAGGGCGCCTATGGCTACACCTTC.

V is TRBV7-6 and J is TRBJ2-6; D uncertain. Trimming pared 5 bases from V and 0 bases from J, leaving 11 bases between. CDR3 length equals 16 residues. Germline CDR1 reads SGHVS; CDR2 reads FNYEAQ. The CDR3 region has the DNA TGTGCCAGCAGCCCCTCGACACTCTCTGGGGCCAACGTCCTGACTTTC. Translating it yields CASSPSTLSGANVLTF.

J is TRBJ2-3 and V is TRBV28, with a possible D match to TRBD1 (5 bases). The germline V gene has CDR1 MDHEN and CDR2 SYDVKM. The CDR3 length is 15 residues. V shed 7 bases and J shed 3 bases, with 17 bases lying between them. The CDR3 reads CASTRVLGETDTQYF. CDR3 sequence (DNA): TGTGCCAGCACCCGGGTTTTAGGGGAAACAGATACGCAGTATTTT. The complete variable domain, with remaining parts taken from reference TRBV28 and TRBJ2-3, reads DVKVTQSSRYLVKRTGEKVFLECVQDMDHENMFWYRQDPGLGLRLIYFSYDVKMKEKGDIPEGYSVSREKKERFSLILESASTNQTSMYLCASTRVLGETDTQYFGPGTRLTVL.

This chain uses TRBV19 with TRBJ2-1; weak D call: TRBD1 (6 bases). The CDR3 sequence is 12 residues long. V was shortened by 4 bases and J by 7 bases, with 8 bases between the two germline ends. CDR1 is LNHDA, CDR2 SQIVND, per germline (reference sequence). DNA for the CDR3: TGTGCCAGTAGTACAACAGGGAATGAGCAGTTCTTC. It yields the protein CASSTTGNEQFF.

The genes are TRBV9 and TRBJ2-1; the match to TRBD2 covers 7 bases. The ends lost 3 bases at V and 5 bases at J; junction bases unmatched: 8. The CDR3 has 15 amino acids. Germline-derived CDR1 and CDR2 are SGDLS and YYNGEE. The CDR3 coding sequence is TGTGCCAGCAGCGCAACAGGAGGGACTAACAATGAGCAGTTCTTC. This encodes CASSATGGTNNEQFF. The whole variable domain, remainder taken from reference TRBV9 and TRBJ2-1, is DSGVTQTPKHLITATGQRVTLRCSPRSGDLSVYWYQQSLDQGLQFLIQYYNGEERAKGNILERFSAQQFPDLHSELNLSSLELGDSALYFCASSATGGTNNEQFFGPGTRLTVL.